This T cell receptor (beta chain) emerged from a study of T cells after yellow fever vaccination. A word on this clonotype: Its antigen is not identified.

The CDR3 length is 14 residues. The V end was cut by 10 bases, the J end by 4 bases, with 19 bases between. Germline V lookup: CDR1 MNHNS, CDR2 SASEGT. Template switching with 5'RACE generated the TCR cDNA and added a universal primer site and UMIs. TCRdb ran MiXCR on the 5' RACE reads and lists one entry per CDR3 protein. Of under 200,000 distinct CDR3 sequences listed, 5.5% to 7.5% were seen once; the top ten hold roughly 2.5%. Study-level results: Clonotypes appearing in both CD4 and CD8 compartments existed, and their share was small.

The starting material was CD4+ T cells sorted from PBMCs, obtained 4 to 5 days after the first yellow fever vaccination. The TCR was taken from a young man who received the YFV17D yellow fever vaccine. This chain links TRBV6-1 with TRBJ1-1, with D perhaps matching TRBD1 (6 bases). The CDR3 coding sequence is TGTGCCACCGGGGGAGGGGGTCGGGGCACTGAAGCTTTCTTT. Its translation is CATGGGGRGTEAFF.